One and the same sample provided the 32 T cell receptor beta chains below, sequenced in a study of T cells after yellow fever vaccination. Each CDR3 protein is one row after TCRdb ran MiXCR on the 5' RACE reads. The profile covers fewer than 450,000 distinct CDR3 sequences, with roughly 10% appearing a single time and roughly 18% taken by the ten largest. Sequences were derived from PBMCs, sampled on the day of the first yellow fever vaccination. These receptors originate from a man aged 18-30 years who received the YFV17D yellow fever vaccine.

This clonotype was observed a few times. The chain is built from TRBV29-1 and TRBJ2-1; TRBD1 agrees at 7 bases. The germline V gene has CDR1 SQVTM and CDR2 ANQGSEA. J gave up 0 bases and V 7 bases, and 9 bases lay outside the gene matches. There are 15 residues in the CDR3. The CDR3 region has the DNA TGCAGCGCTACCCAGGGGGTAATCTCCTACAATGAGCAGTTCTTC. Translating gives CSATQGVISYNEQFF.

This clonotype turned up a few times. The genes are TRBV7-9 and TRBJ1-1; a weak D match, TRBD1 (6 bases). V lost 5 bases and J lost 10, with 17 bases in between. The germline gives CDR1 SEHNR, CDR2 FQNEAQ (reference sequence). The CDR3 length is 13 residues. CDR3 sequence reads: CASSPLQGRGAFF. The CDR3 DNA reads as TGTGCCAGCAGCCCTCTGCAGGGGCGGGGAGCTTTCTTT.

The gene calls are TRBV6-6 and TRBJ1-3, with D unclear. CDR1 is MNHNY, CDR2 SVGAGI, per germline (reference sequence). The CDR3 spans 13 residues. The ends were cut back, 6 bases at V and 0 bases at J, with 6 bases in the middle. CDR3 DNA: TGTGCCAGCAGGGACTCCTCTGGAAACACCATATATTTT. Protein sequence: CASRDSSGNTIYF.

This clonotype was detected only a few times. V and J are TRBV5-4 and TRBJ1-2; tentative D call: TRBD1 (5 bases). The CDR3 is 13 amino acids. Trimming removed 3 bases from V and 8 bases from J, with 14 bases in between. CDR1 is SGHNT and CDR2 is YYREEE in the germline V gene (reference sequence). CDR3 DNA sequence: TGTGCCAGCAGCTCCCCAGGGATTGTGGGCTACACCTTC. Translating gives CASSSPGIVGYTF.

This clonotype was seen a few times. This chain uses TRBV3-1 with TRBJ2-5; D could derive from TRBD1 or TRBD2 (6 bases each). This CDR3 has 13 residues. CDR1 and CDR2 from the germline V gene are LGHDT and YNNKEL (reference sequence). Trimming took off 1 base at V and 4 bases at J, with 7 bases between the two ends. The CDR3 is CASSQAGAETQYF. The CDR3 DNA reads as TGTGCCAGCAGCCAAGCGGGGGCAGAGACCCAGTACTTC.

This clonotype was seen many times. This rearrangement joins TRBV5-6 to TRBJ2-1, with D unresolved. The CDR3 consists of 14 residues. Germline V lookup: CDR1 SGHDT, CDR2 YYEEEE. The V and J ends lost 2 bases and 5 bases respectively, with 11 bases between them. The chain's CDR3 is CASSFPDDHNEQFF. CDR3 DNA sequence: TGTGCCAGCAGCTTCCCCGACGATCACAATGAGCAGTTCTTC.

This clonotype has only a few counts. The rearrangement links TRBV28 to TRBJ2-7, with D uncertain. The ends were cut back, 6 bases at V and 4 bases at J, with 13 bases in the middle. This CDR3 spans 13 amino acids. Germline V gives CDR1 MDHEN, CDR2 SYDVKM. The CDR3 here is CASSRHPRYEQYF. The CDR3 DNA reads TGTGCCAGCAGCAGACACCCGAGGTACGAGCAGTACTTC.

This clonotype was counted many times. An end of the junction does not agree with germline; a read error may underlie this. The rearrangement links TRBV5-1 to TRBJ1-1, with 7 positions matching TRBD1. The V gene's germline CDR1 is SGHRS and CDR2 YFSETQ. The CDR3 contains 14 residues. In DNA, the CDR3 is TGTGCCAGCAGCCCCCGACAGGGAAACACTGAAGCTTTCTTT. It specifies CASSPRQGNTEAFF. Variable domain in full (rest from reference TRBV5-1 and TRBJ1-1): KAGVTQTPRYLIKTRGQQVTLSCSPISGHRSVSWYQQTPGQGLQFLFEYFSETQRNKGNFPGRFSGRQFSNSRSEMNVSTLELGDSALYLCASSPRQGNTEAFFGQGTRLTVV.

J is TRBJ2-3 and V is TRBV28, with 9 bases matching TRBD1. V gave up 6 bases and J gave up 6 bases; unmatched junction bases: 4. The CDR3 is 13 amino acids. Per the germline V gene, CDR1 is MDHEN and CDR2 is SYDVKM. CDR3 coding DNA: TGTGCCAGCAGGGAGGGGACAGGGGATACGCAGTATTTT. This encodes CASREGTGDTQYF.

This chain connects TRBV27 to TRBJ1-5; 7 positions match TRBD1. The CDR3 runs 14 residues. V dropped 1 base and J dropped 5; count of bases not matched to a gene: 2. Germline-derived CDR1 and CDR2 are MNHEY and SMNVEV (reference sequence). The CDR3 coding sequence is TGTGCCAGCAGTTTATTCAGGGGGGATCAGCCCCAGCATTTT. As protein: CASSLFRGDQPQHF.

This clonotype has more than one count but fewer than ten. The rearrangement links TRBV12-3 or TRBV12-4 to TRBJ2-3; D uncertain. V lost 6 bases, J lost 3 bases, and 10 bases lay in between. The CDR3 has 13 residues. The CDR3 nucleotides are TGTGCCAGCAGATCGCCCAATACAGATACGCAGTATTTT. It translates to CASRSPNTDTQYF.

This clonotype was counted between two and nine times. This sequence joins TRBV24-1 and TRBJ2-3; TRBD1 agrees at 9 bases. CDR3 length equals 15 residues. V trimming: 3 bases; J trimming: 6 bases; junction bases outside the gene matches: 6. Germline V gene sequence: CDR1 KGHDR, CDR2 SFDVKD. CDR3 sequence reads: CATSDPQGAGDTQYF. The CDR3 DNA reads TGTGCCACCAGTGATCCACAGGGGGCTGGCGATACGCAGTATTTT.

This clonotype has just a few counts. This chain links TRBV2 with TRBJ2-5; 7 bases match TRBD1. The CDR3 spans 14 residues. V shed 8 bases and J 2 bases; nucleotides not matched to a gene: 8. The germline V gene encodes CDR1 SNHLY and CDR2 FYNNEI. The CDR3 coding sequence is TGTGCCAGCTTCCGACCGGGACAGCAAGAGACCCAGTACTTC. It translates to CASFRPGQQETQYF.

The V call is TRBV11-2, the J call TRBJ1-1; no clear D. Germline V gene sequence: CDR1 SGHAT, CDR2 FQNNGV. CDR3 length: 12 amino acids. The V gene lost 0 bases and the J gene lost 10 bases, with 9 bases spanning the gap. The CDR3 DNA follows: TGTGCCAGCAGCTTAGAGTGGGCCGGAGCTTTCTTT. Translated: CASSLEWAGAFF.

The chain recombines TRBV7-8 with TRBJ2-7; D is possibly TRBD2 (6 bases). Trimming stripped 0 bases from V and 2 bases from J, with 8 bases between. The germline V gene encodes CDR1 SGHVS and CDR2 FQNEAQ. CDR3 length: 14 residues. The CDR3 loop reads CASSLAEGPYEQYV. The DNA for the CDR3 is TGTGCCAGCAGCTTAGCGGAGGGTCCCTACGAGCAGTACGTC.

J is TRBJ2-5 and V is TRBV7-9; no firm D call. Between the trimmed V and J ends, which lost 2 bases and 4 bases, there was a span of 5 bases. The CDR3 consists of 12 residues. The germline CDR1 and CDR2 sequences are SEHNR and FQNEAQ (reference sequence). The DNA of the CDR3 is TGTGCCAGCAGCTTAAATCTAGAGACCCAGTACTTC. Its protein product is CASSLNLETQYF.

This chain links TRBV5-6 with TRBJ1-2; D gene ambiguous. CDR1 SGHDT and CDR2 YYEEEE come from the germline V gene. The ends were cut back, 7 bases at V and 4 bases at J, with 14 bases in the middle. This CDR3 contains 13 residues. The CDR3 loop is CASGPGILYGYTF. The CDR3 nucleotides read TGTGCCAGCGGCCCCGGGATCCTCTATGGCTACACCTTC.

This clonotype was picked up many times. The DNA of the CDR3 is TGTGCCAGCAGGAAGAACACTGAAGCTTTCTTT. Protein product: CASRKNTEAFF. The chain joins TRBV25-1 to TRBJ1-1; D is uncertain. Looked up from germline, CDR1 is MGHDK and CDR2 is SYGVNS. Trimming cost V 6 bases and J 1 base, with 3 bases left between them. The CDR3 contains 11 residues.

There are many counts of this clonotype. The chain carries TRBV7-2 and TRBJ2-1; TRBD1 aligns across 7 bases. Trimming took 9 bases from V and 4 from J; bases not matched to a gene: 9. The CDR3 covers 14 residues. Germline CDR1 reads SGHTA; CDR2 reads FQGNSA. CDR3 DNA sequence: TGTGCCAGTCGGCGACAGGGATCGTACAATGAGCAGTTCTTC. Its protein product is CASRRQGSYNEQFF.

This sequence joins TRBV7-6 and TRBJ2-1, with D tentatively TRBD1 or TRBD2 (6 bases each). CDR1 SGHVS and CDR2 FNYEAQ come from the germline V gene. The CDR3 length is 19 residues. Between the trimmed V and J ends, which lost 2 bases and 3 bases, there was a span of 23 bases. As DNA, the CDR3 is TGTGCCAGCAGCTTACGGGCCTCCGGGGGCGATTCCCTCTACAATGAGCAGTTCTTC. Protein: CASSLRASGGDSLYNEQFF.

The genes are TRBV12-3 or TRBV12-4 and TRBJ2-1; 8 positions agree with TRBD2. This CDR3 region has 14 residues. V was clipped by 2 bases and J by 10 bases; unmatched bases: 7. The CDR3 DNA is TGTGCCAGCAGTTTACCGGGGGGGTTGTTCGAGCAGTTCTTC. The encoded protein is CASSLPGGLFEQFF.

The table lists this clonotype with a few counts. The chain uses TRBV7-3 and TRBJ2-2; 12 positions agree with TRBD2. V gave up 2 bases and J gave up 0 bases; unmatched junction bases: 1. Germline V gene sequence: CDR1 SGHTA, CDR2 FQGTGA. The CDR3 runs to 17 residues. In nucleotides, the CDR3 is TGTGCCAGCAGCTTACTAGCGGGGGGGCCGAACACCGGGGAGCTGTTTTTT. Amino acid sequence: CASSLLAGGPNTGELFF.

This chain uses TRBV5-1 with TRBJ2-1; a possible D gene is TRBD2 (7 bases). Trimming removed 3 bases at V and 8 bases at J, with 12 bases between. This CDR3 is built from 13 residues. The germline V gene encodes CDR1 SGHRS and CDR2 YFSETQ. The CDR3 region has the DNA TGCGCCAGCAGCTGGGGGGGCACGGATGAGCAGTTCTTC. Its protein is CASSWGGTDEQFF.

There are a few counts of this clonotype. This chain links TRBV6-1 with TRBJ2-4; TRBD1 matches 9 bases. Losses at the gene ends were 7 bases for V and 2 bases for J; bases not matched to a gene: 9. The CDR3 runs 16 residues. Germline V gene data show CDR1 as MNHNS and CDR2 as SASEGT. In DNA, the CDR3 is TGTGCCAGCATCCTGAGACAGGGGGTGACCAAAAACATTCAGTACTTC. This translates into CASILRQGVTKNIQYF.

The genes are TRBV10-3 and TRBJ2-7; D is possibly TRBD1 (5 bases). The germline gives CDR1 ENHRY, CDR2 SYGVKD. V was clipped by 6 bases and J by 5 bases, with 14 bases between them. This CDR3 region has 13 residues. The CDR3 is CAIRGLGADEQYF. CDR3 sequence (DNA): TGTGCCATCAGGGGGTTAGGGGCGGACGAGCAGTACTTC.

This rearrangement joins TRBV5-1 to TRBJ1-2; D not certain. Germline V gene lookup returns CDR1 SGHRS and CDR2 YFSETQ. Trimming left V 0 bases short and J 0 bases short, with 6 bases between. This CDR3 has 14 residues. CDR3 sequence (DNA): TGCGCCAGCAGCTTGGGCACCTCTAACTATGGCTACACCTTC. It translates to CASSLGTSNYGYTF.

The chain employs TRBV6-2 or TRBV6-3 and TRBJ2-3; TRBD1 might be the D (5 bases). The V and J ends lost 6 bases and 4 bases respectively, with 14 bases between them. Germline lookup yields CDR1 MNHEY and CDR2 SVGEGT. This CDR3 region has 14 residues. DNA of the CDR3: TGTGCCAGCAGCTTACAGGTTGGGGCAGATACGCAGTATTTT. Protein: CASSLQVGADTQYF.

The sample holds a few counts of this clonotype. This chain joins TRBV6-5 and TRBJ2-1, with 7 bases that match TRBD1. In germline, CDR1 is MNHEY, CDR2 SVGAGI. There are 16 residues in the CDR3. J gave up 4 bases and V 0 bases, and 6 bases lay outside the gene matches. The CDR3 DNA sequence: TGTGCCAGCAGTTACTCTCTCACAGGGGAGTACAATGAGCAGTTCTTC. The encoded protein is CASSYSLTGEYNEQFF.

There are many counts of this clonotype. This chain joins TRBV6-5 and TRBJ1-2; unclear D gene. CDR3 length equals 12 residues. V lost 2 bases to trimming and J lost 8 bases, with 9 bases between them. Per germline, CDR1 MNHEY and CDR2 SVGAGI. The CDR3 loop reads CASSYGSGGYTF. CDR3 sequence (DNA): TGTGCCAGCAGTTACGGCAGTGGGGGCTACACCTTC.

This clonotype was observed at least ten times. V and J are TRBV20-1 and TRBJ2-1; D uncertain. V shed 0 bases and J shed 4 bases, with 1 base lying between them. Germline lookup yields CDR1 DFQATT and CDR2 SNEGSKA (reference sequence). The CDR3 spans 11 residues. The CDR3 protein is CSAREYNEQFF. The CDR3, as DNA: TGCAGTGCTAGAGAATACAATGAGCAGTTCTTC.

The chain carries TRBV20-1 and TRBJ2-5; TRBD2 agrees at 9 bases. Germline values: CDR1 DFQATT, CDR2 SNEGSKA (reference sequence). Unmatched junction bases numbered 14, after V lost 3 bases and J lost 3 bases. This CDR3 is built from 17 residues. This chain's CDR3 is CSASPFLGLAAEETQYF. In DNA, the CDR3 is TGCAGTGCTAGTCCCTTCCTGGGACTAGCAGCCGAAGAGACCCAGTACTTC.

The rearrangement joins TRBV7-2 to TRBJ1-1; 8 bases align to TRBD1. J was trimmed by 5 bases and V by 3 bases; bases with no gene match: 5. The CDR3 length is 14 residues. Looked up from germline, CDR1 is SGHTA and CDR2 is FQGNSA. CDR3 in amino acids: CASSFGQGWTEAFF. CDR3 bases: TGTGCCAGCAGCTTCGGACAGGGCTGGACTGAAGCTTTCTTT.